These 10 T cell receptor beta chains originate from one sample sequenced in a study of breast tumors, draining lymph nodes, adjacent tissues. TCRdb re-called the multiplex PCR reads through MiXCR, storing one row per CDR3 protein. Of tens of thousands of distinct CDR3 sequences detected, under 50% appear once; the ten largest clones hold 10%. The sample taken for sequencing was breast tumor tissue. The receptors originated from a female donor with breast cancer. Some clones in this sample may be carry-over from other donors' samples.

The chain is built from TRBV15 and TRBJ2-3; tentative D call: TRBD2 (6 bases). Trimming removed 0 bases from V and 3 bases from J, with 16 bases in between. The germline V gene encodes CDR1 LNHNV and CDR2 YYDKDF (reference sequence). The CDR3 has 17 amino acids. CDR3 DNA sequence: TGTGCCACCAGCAGAGAAGCGGGTTCCACTGGGACAGATACGCAGTATTTT. Encoded protein: CATSREAGSTGTDTQYF.

With regard to this clonotype: It may be a read error: a sequence one base away is much more abundant. The V call is TRBV9, the J call TRBJ2-1; a weak D match, TRBD1 (6 bases). Germline CDR1 reads SGDLS; CDR2 reads YYNGEE. The CDR3 loop spans 14 amino acids. The CDR3 sequence: CASSVGTWDNEQSF. In DNA, the CDR3 is TGTGCCAGCAGCGTAGGGACATGGGACAATGAGCAGTCCTTC.

The table lists this clonotype with many counts. CDR3 sequence (DNA): TGTGCCAGCAGCTCTAGCGGTTTTGGCTTTACGGGCGGCTACACCTTC. Translating gives CASSSSGFGFTGGYTF. This chain uses TRBV11-2 with TRBJ1-2; no definite D call. The V gene's germline CDR1 is SGHAT and CDR2 FQNNGV. The CDR3 is made up of 16 amino acids. Trimming left V 4 bases short and J 8 bases short, with 23 bases between.

This clonotype was found many times. V usage is TRBV3-1 and J usage is TRBJ1-2; weak D call: TRBD1 (5 bases). There are 14 residues in the CDR3. V dropped 4 bases and J dropped 4 bases, with 13 bases sitting between them. Germline V lookup: CDR1 LGHDT, CDR2 YNNKEL (reference sequence). CDR3 protein: CASSRGGVGYGYTF. The CDR3 nucleotides read TGTGCCAGCAGCCGGGGGGGGGTCGGCTATGGCTACACCTTC.

This clonotype was counted ten times or more. The chain employs TRBV24-1 and TRBJ1-4; unclear D gene. Trimming took off 1 base at V and 7 bases at J, with 15 bases between the two ends. The V gene's germline CDR1 is KGHDR and CDR2 SFDVKD. This CDR3 comprises 16 residues. CDR3 region: CATSDFSPGKVEKLFF. DNA for the CDR3: TGTGCCACCAGTGATTTTTCCCCGGGGAAGGTTGAAAAACTGTTTTTT.

This clonotype came up many times. The rearrangement links TRBV9 to TRBJ2-3; 11 bases fit TRBD2. CDR1 and CDR2 from the germline V gene are SGDLS and YYNGEE. This CDR3 has 15 amino acids. Losses at the gene ends were 5 bases for V and 3 bases for J; bases not matched to a gene: 5. The CDR3 loop is CASSRSGRATDTQYF. The CDR3 DNA reads as TGTGCCAGCAGTCGTAGCGGGAGGGCTACAGATACGCAGTATTTT.

This clonotype was counted between two and nine times. A much bigger clone sits one base away, suggesting this may be a read error. V gene TRBV5-4 combines with J gene TRBJ1-2; D perhaps matches TRBD1 (5 bases). The V end lost 1 base, the J end lost 6 bases, and 13 bases lay between the germline ends. Germline CDR1 SGHNT, CDR2 YYREEE (reference sequence). This CDR3 has 14 residues. CDR3 in DNA: TGTGCCAGCAGCTTGCCCAGGGCTTTGGATGGCTACACCTTC. This encodes CASSLPRALDGYTF.

This clonotype was counted ten times or more. The chain recombines TRBV27 with TRBJ1-6; tentatively, D is TRBD1 (6 bases). The CDR3 consists of 15 residues. Germline CDR1 reads MNHEY; CDR2 reads SMNVEV (reference sequence). Trimming shortened V by 6 bases and J by 6 bases, and 15 bases separated the two germline ends. Written as DNA, the CDR3 is TGTGCCAGCAGCTATAGACAGGCGGGTAATTCACCCCTCCACTTT. Translating gives CASSYRQAGNSPLHF.

Only one count was recorded for this clonotype. This chain joins TRBV20-1 and TRBJ1-2; D is possibly TRBD1 (5 bases). Trimming left V 3 bases short and J 1 base short, with 18 bases between. Per the germline V gene, CDR1 is DFQATT and CDR2 is SNEGSKA (reference sequence). The CDR3 is 16 amino acids. The CDR3 region is CSASQDNQGGNYGYTF. The CDR3 DNA follows: TGCAGTGCTAGCCAGGACAACCAAGGAGGTAACTATGGCTACACCTTC.

This clonotype was detected many times. The chain carries TRBV10-2 and TRBJ2-3, with TRBD2 matching over 9 bases. Trimming at V came to 5 bases and at J to 4 bases, leaving 10 bases not matched to a gene. In germline, CDR1 is WSHSY, CDR2 SAAADI. The CDR3 consists of 16 residues. This CDR3 reads CASSSVAGAVSDTQYF. CDR3 bases: TGCGCCAGCAGTTCAGTAGCGGGAGCGGTCTCAGATACGCAGTATTTT.